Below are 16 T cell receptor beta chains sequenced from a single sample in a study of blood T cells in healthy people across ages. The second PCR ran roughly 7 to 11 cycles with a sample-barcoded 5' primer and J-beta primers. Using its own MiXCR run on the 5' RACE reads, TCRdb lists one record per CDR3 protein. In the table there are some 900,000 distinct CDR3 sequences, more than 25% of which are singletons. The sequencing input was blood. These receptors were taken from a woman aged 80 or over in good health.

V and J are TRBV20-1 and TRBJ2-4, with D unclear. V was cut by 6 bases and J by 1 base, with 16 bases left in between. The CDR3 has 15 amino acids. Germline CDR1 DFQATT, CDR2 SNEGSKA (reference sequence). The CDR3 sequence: CSASPQQRAKNIQYF. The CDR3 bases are TGCAGTGCAAGCCCACAACAGAGGGCCAAAAACATTCAGTACTTC.

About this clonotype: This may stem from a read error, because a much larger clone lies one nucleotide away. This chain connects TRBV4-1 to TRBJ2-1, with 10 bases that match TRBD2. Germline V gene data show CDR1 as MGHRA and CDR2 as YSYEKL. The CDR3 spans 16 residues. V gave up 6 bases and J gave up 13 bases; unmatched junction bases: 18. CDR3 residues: CASRQILAGGLETQFF. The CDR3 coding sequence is TGCGCCAGCAGGCAGATCTTAGCGGGGGGATTGGAGACCCAGTTCTTC.

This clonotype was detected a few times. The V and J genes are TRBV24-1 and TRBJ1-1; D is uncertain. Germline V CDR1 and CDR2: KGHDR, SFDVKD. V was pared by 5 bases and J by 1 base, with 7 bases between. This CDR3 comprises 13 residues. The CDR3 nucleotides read TGTGCCACCAGTGGGTCAGCGAACACTGAAGCTTTCTTT. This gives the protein CATSGSANTEAFF.

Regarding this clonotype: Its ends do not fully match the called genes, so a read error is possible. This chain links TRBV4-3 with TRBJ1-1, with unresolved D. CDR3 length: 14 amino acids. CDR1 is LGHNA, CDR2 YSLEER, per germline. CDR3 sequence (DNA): TGCGCCAGCGGCCAAGATTGGCCGAACACTGAAGCTTTCTTT. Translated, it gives CASGQDWPNTEAFF.

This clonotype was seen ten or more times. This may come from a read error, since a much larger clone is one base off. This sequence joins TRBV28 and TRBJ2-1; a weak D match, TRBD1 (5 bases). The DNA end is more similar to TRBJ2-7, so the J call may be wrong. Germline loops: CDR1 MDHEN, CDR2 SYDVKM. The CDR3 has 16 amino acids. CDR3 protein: CASSPYQGGTYNEQYF. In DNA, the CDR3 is TGTGCCAGCAGCCCCTACCAGGGTGGAACGTACAATGAGCAGTACTTC.

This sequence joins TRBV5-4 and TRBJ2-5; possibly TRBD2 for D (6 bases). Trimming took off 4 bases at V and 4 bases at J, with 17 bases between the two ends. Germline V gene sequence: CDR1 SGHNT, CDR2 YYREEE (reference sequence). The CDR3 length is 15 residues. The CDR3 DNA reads TGTGCCAGCAGCCGGACCGGCCAGGGAGGAGAGACCCAGTACTTC. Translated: CASSRTGQGGETQYF. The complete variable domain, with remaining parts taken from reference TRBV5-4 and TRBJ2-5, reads ETGVTQSPTHLIKTRGQQVTLRCSSQSGHNTVSWYQQALGQGPQFIFQYYREEENGRGNFPPRFSGLQFPNYSSELNVNALELDDSALYLCASSRTGQGGETQYFGPGTRLLVL.

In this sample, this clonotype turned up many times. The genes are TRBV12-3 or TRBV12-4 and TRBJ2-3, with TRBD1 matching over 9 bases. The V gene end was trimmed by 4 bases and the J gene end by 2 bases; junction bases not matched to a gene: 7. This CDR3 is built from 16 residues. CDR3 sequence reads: CASSSYRTGATDTQYF. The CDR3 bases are TGTGCCAGCAGTTCCTACCGGACAGGGGCCACAGATACGCAGTATTTT.

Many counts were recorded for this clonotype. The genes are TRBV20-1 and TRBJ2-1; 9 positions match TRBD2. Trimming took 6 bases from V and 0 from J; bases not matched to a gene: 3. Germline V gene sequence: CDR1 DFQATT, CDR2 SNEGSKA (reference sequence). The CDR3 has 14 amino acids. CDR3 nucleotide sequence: TGCAGTGCCCTAGCGGGGAACTCCTACAATGAGCAGTTCTTC. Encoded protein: CSALAGNSYNEQFF.

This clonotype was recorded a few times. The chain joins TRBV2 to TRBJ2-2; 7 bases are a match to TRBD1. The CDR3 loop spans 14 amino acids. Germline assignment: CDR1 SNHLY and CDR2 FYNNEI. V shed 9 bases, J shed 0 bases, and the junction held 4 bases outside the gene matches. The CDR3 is CASKGQTNTGELFF. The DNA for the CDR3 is TGTGCCAGTAAGGGACAGACGAACACCGGGGAGCTGTTTTTT.

The CDR3 DNA is TGTGCCAGTAGTATAGACTGGAGCGGAGAGACCCAGTACTTC. The encoded protein is CASSIDWSGETQYF. This chain links TRBV19 with TRBJ2-5, with a weak D call TRBD2 (5 bases). The V gene's germline CDR1 is LNHDA and CDR2 SQIVND (reference sequence). CDR3 length equals 14 residues. Trimming removed 0 bases at V and 4 bases at J, with 9 bases between.

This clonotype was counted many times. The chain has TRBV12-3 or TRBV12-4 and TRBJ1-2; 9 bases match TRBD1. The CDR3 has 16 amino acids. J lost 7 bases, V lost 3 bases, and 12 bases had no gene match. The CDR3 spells CASSLRTGAIMAGYTF. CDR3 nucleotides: TGTGCCAGCAGTTTGAGGACAGGGGCCATCATGGCTGGCTACACCTTC.

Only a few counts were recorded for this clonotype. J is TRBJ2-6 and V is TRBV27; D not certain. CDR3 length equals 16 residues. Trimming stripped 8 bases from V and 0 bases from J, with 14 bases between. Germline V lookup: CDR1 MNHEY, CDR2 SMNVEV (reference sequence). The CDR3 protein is CASRVQSYSGANVLTF. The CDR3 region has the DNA TGTGCCAGCCGCGTGCAGTCTTACTCTGGGGCCAACGTCCTGACTTTC.

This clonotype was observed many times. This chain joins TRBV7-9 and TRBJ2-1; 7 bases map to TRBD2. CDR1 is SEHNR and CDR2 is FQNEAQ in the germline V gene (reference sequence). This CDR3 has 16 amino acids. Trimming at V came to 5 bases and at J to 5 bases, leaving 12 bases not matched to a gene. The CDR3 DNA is TGTGCCAGCAGCATATCACCCGGACTAGTCAACAATGAGCAGTTCTTC. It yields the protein CASSISPGLVNNEQFF. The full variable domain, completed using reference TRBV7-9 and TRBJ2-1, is DTGVSQNPRHKITKRGQNVTFRCDPISEHNRLYWYRQTLGQGPEFLTYFQNEAQLEKSRLLSDRFSAERPKGSFSTLEIQRTEQGDSAMYLCASSISPGLVNNEQFFGPGTRLTVL.

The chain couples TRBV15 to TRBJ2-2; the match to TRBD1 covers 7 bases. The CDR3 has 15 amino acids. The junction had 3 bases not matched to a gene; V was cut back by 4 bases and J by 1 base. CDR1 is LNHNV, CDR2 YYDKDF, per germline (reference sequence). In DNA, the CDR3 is TGTGCCACCAGCATCAGGACAGGGAACACCGGGGAGCTGTTTTTT. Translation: CATSIRTGNTGELFF. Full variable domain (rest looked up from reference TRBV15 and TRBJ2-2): DAMVIQNPRYQVTQFGKPVTLSCSQTLNHNVMYWYQQKSSQAPKLLFHYYDKDFNNEADTPDNFQSRRPNTSFCFLDIRSPGLGDTAMYLCATSIRTGNTGELFFGEGSRLTVL.

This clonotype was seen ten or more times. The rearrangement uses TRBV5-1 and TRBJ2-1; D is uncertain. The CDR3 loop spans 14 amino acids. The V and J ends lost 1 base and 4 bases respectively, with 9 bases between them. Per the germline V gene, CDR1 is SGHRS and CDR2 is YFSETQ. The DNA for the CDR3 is TGCGCCAGCAGCTTGAAGGCTCGGTACAATGAGCAGTTCTTC. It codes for CASSLKARYNEQFF.

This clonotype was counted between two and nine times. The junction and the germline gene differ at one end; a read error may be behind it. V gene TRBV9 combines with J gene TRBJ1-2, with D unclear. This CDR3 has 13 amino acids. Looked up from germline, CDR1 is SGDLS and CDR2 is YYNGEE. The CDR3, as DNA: TGTGCCGGCAGCGGAAGTAGTAGACGTGGCTACACCTTC. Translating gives CAGSGSSRRGYTF. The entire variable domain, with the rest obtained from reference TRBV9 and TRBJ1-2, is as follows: DSGVTQTPKHLITATGQRVTLRCSPRSGDLSVYWYQQSLDQGLQFLIQYYNGEERAKGNILERFSAQQFPDLHSELNLSSLELGDSALYFCAGSGSSRRGYTFGSGTRLTVV.